These 29 T cell receptor beta chains were all obtained from the same sample, sequenced in a study of blood T cell repertoires in COVID-19. Libraries were prepared by immunoSEQ multiplex PCR; TCRdb keeps only in-frame clonotypes and omits some of them. The sample lists approximately 200,000 clones, roughly 80% seen once, with roughly 12% in the top ten. Sequencing was performed on peripheral blood. The receptors originated from a woman between 50 and 59 years old with acute or convalescent COVID-19.

This chain connects TRBV6-5 to TRBJ1-5, with D unresolved. The CDR3 has 14 residues. Germline CDR1 is MNHEY and CDR2 is SVGAGI. Trimming left V 8 bases short and J 0 bases short, with 11 bases between. CDR3 nucleotides: TGTGCCAGCGGACTGGAACTTAGCAATCAGCCCCAGCATTTT. Protein: CASGLELSNQPQHF.

This rearrangement joins TRBV5-6 to TRBJ2-1; 14 nucleotides align to TRBD2. CDR3 length equals 17 residues. The V and J ends lost 3 bases and 7 bases, in that order; junction bases with no gene match: 9. CDR1 is SGHDT, CDR2 YYEEEE, per germline. CDR3 DNA: TGTGCCAGCAGCTCAACGGGACTAGCGGGAGTGAAGAATGAGCAGTTCTTC. This sequence encodes CASSSTGLAGVKNEQFF.

The chain employs TRBV4-1 and TRBJ1-5; D unclear. This CDR3 is built from 13 residues. Germline V lookup: CDR1 MGHRA, CDR2 YSYEKL. V was cut by 2 bases and J by 9 bases, with 11 bases left in between. The CDR3 DNA reads as TGCGCCAGCAGCCAAAATGCAGGAGGGCCCCAGCATTTT. Translated, it gives CASSQNAGGPQHF.

In DNA, the CDR3 is TGTGCCAGCAGTGGTGGACAGAGCTCCTACAATGAGCAGTTCTTC. Amino acids: CASSGGQSSYNEQFF. This chain uses TRBV2 with TRBJ2-1; possible D gene TRBD1, 6 bases. Germline-derived CDR1 and CDR2 are SNHLY and FYNNEI. CDR3 length equals 15 residues. V was cut by 4 bases and J by 0 bases, with 10 bases left in between.

This clone was found a few times. The chain couples TRBV21-1 to TRBJ2-7; the table's D call TRBD2 went unverified against the DNA. TRBV21-1 is recorded as a pseudogene. This CDR3 is built from 14 residues. In DNA, the CDR3 is TGTGCCAGCAGCAAAACGGAGCCCTCCTACGAGCAGTACTTC. Translated, it gives CASSKTEPSYEQYF.

DNA for the CDR3: TGTGCCAGCAGCGTACCAGGGACTGGGGCCAACGTCCTGACTTTC. It yields the protein CASSVPGTGANVLTF. The gene calls are TRBV9 and TRBJ2-6; possible D gene TRBD1, 5 bases. Trimming removed 1 base from V and 2 bases from J, with 7 bases in between. This CDR3 is built from 15 residues. Germline values: CDR1 SGDLS, CDR2 YYNGEE. The variable domain in full, completed from reference TRBV9 and TRBJ2-6, reads DSGVTQTPKHLITATGQRVTLRCSPRSGDLSVYWYQQSLDQGLQFLIQYYNGEERAKGNILERFSAQQFPDLHSELNLSSLELGDSALYFCASSVPGTGANVLTFGAGSRLTVL.

The chain couples TRBV7-7 to TRBJ2-1; D not certain. The CDR3 sequence is 15 residues long. Trimming removed 2 bases at V and 0 bases at J, with 8 bases between. Germline V gene data show CDR1 as SSHAT and CDR2 as FNYEAQ (reference sequence). CDR3 amino acids: CASSLSASSYNEQFF. CDR3 nucleotides: TGTGCCAGCAGCTTATCAGCTAGCTCCTACAATGAGCAGTTCTTC.

The chain couples TRBV4-3 to TRBJ2-1, with 7 bases identical to TRBD2. Germline V gene lookup returns CDR1 LGHNA and CDR2 YSLEER. Trimming took 4 bases from V and 7 from J; bases not matched to a gene: 7. The CDR3 runs to 14 residues. The CDR3 bases are TGCGCCAGCAGCCCGGGACTACCTGGAAATGAGCAGTTCTTC. Encoded protein: CASSPGLPGNEQFF.

This clone was found a few times. This CDR3 is CASSPSYGGGFSNQPQHF. For the CDR3, the DNA is TGTGCCAGCTCACCATCGTACGGCGGGGGCTTTAGCAATCAGCCCCAGCATTTT. The chain employs TRBV18 and TRBJ1-5; TRBD1 might be the D (6 bases). This CDR3 is 18 amino acids long. From germline, CDR1 is KGHSH and CDR2 LQKENI. The V end was cut by 2 bases, the J end by 0 bases, with 17 bases between.

The V gene is TRBV9, the J gene TRBJ2-7, with TRBD1 matching over 8 bases. Germline V gene lookup returns CDR1 SGDLS and CDR2 YYNGEE. Germline trimming cut 0 bases from V and 3 bases from J; bases unmatched to any gene: 5. CDR3 length: 15 amino acids. In DNA form, the CDR3 reads TGTGCCAGCAGCGTAGCCCCCGGGACAGGCTACGAGCAGTACTTC. Translating gives CASSVAPGTGYEQYF. Full variable domain (rest looked up from reference TRBV9 and TRBJ2-7): DSGVTQTPKHLITATGQRVTLRCSPRSGDLSVYWYQQSLDQGLQFLIQYYNGEERAKGNILERFSAQQFPDLHSELNLSSLELGDSALYFCASSVAPGTGYEQYFGPGTRLTVT.

This clone was counted a single time. This chain connects TRBV5-1 to TRBJ1-3; 7 positions agree with TRBD1. The CDR3 has 15 residues. The germline V gene has CDR1 SGHRS and CDR2 YFSETQ. Germline trimming cut 4 bases from V and 2 bases from J; bases unmatched to any gene: 6. The CDR3 coding sequence is TGCGCCAGCAGCGCACAGACAGGGACTGGAAACACCATATATTTT. Protein product: CASSAQTGTGNTIYF.

This sequence joins TRBV4-2 and TRBJ2-7; D is perhaps TRBD2 (6 bases). CDR3 length: 15 amino acids. Trimming left V 0 bases short and J 0 bases short, with 9 bases between. Germline CDR1 is LGHNA and CDR2 is YNFKEQ. The CDR3 reads CASSQESGSSYEQYF. CDR3 DNA sequence: TGTGCCAGCAGCCAAGAATCCGGGAGCTCCTACGAGCAGTACTTC.

This rearrangement joins TRBV30 to TRBJ1-2, with D uncertain. This CDR3 is 11 amino acids long. The germline gives CDR1 GTSNPN, CDR2 SVGIG (reference sequence). V lost 4 bases and J 4 bases, leaving 7 bases between the germline ends. The CDR3 reads CAWMTPYGYTF. CDR3 bases: TGTGCCTGGATGACACCCTATGGCTACACCTTC.

The chain couples TRBV7-2 to TRBJ2-3; 11 nucleotides agree with TRBD2. V dropped 5 bases and J dropped 1; count of bases not matched to a gene: 5. CDR3 length: 16 amino acids. In germline, CDR1 is SGHTA, CDR2 FQGNSA. CDR3 in DNA: TGTGCCAGCAGCCCGACTAGCGGGGCGCGCACAGATACGCAGTATTTT. It encodes CASSPTSGARTDTQYF.

The genes are TRBV19 and TRBJ1-5; 9 bases are shared with TRBD1. The ends lost 6 bases at V and 9 bases at J; junction bases unmatched: 12. Germline lookup yields CDR1 LNHDA and CDR2 SQIVND (reference sequence). This CDR3 spans 15 amino acids. The CDR3 here is CASSGRDRAHPPQHF. Written as DNA, the CDR3 is TGTGCCAGTAGCGGCCGGGACAGGGCCCATCCGCCCCAGCATTTT.

The chain has TRBV7-7 and TRBJ1-1; tentatively, D is TRBD1 (6 bases). Germline CDR1 and CDR2: SSHAT and FNYEAQ (reference sequence). V dropped 5 bases and J dropped 4 bases, with 11 bases sitting between them. The CDR3 runs to 13 residues. The CDR3: CASSRQAGTEAFF. The CDR3 DNA follows: TGTGCCAGCAGCCGACAGGCCGGCACTGAAGCTTTCTTT.

The CDR3 coding sequence is TGTGCCTGGAGTGTGGGAGGGGTGAACACCGGGGAGCTGTTTTTT. Amino acids: CAWSVGGVNTGELFF. This chain joins TRBV30 and TRBJ2-2; 7 bases align to TRBD2. CDR3 length: 15 residues. Per germline, CDR1 GTSNPN and CDR2 SVGIG (reference sequence). The V segment lost 0 bases and the J segment 1 base; nucleotides outside the gene matches: 2.

The rearrangement uses TRBV28 and TRBJ2-7; 8 bases are a match to TRBD2. The V and J ends lost 6 bases and 5 bases, in that order; junction bases with no gene match: 12. CDR3 size: 15 residues. Germline-derived CDR1 and CDR2 are MDHEN and SYDVKM. This CDR3 is CASRPERERIDEQYF. As DNA, the CDR3 is TGTGCCAGCAGGCCCGAGCGGGAGCGAATCGACGAGCAGTACTTC.

The chain employs TRBV9 and TRBJ2-1; 11 bases agree with TRBD2. The CDR3 consists of 15 residues. The V and J ends lost 2 bases and 5 bases, in that order; junction bases with no gene match: 3. The germline gives CDR1 SGDLS, CDR2 YYNGEE. In DNA form, the CDR3 reads TGTGCCAGCAGCGTCCGACTAGCGGGGAACAATGAGCAGTTCTTC. Protein: CASSVRLAGNNEQFF. Full variable domain (missing parts from reference TRBV9 and TRBJ2-1): DSGVTQTPKHLITATGQRVTLRCSPRSGDLSVYWYQQSLDQGLQFLIQYYNGEERAKGNILERFSAQQFPDLHSELNLSSLELGDSALYFCASSVRLAGNNEQFFGPGTRLTVL.

The chain combines TRBV14 with TRBJ2-7; D call uncertain. The CDR3 sequence is 14 residues long. Germline V gives CDR1 SGHDN, CDR2 FVKESK. With 0 bases removed from V and 0 bases from J, the gap between germline ends came to 6 bases. The CDR3 loop reads CASSQDLLSYEQYF. In nucleotides, the CDR3 is TGTGCCAGCAGCCAAGATTTACTCTCCTACGAGCAGTACTTC.

Note on this clone: At one end, the junction sequence differs from germline, possibly due to a read error. The chain links TRBV7-7 to TRBJ2-1, with 9 bases fitting TRBD2. This CDR3 is built from 15 residues. CDR1 and CDR2 (germline): SSHAT, FNYEAQ (reference sequence). As DNA, the CDR3 is TGTGCTAGCAGCCGATTAGCGGGGGCCGCCCGGGAGCAGTTCTTC. The encoded protein is CASSRLAGAAREQFF.

CDR3 nucleotide sequence: TGTGCCAGCAGCCCCTCCCTTTCTAAGCGGGACCCCTACGAGCAGTACTTC. Its translation is CASSPSLSKRDPYEQYF. The genes are TRBV3-1 (or the pseudogene TRBV3-2) and TRBJ2-7, with 7 bases aligning to TRBD2. CDR3 length equals 17 residues. Germline V lookup: CDR1 LGHDT, CDR2 YNNKEL (reference sequence). Losses at the gene ends were 4 bases for V and 2 bases for J; bases not matched to a gene: 14.

The rearrangement uses TRBV19 and TRBJ1-6; D is uncertain. CDR3 length: 14 amino acids. Germline CDR1 and CDR2: LNHDA and SQIVND (reference sequence). The V end was cut by 5 bases, the J end by 5 bases, with 10 bases between. The CDR3 here is CASSHRDHNSPLHF. The CDR3 bases are TGTGCCAGTAGTCACCGGGATCATAATTCACCCCTCCACTTT.

The CDR3 coding sequence is TGTGCCAGTAGGGGGACTAGCGGGAGTAATGAGCAGTTCTTC. This encodes CASRGTSGSNEQFF. The V call is TRBV19, the J call TRBJ2-1, with 14 bases matching TRBD2. This CDR3 is 14 amino acids long. Losses at the gene ends were 6 bases for V and 7 bases for J; bases not matched to a gene: 2. Germline values: CDR1 LNHDA, CDR2 SQIVND (reference sequence).

The rearrangement uses TRBV19 and TRBJ1-2; 8 positions match TRBD1. V lost 3 bases to trimming and J lost 0 bases; unmatched junction nucleotides: 9. The CDR3 is 17 residues long. Looked up from germline, CDR1 is LNHDA and CDR2 is SQIVND (reference sequence). The CDR3, as DNA: TGTGCCAGTAGTATCCCTCGAACAGGGGGAGCTAACTATGGCTACACCTTC. The encoded protein is CASSIPRTGGANYGYTF.

The chain couples TRBV7-2 to TRBJ2-2, with TRBD2 matching 7 bases. The CDR3 loop spans 17 amino acids. Germline lookup yields CDR1 SGHTA and CDR2 FQGNSA. J lost 2 bases, V lost 1 base, and 7 bases had no gene match. CDR3 in DNA: TGTGCCAGCAGCTTAGGGTCCCTAGCGGCTAACACCGGGGAGCTGTTTTTT. This encodes CASSLGSLAANTGELFF.

Only one count was recorded for this clone. The rearrangement uses TRBV6-5 and TRBJ1-2; TRBD1 agrees at 7 bases. This CDR3 is built from 15 residues. Germline loops: CDR1 MNHEY, CDR2 SVGAGI. V shed 2 bases and J 5 bases; nucleotides not matched to a gene: 8. CDR3 loop: CASSYGVGTAYGYTF. The CDR3 DNA is TGTGCCAGCAGTTACGGAGTTGGGACAGCTTATGGCTACACCTTC.

The gene calls are TRBV24-1 and TRBJ2-2; 10 bases agree with TRBD1. The V and J ends lost 3 bases and 3 bases, in that order; junction bases with no gene match: 9. The CDR3 is 18 residues long. The V gene's germline CDR1 is KGHDR and CDR2 SFDVKD. The CDR3 DNA follows: TGTGCCACCAGTGATATAATTGGACAGGGGGAACACACCGGGGAGCTGTTTTTT. This gives the protein CATSDIIGQGEHTGELFF.

The chain recombines TRBV19 with TRBJ1-5, with D maybe TRBD1 (5 bases). Looked up from germline, CDR1 is LNHDA and CDR2 is SQIVND (reference sequence). Deletions cut 4 bases from V and 3 bases from J, with 13 bases between. This CDR3 has 15 residues. CDR3 sequence (DNA): TGTGCCAGTAGTAAGCCAGGGACTCACAATCAGCCCCAGCATTTT. Amino acid sequence: CASSKPGTHNQPQHF.